The 18 T cell receptor beta chains below were found in one sample sequenced in a study of control samples from healthy donors and cancer patients. Repertoires were generated with immunoSEQ multiplex PCR, while TCRdb's copy carries only in-frame clones and drops some. The sample lists around 170,000 clones, about 90% occurring once. Sequenced input: blood. The source of these receptors is a woman aged 25 to 39 in good health.

This clone occurred once. The rearrangement joins TRBV6-1 to TRBJ2-3; tentatively, D is TRBD1 or TRBD2 (6 bases each). The CDR3 is made up of 16 amino acids. Per germline, CDR1 MNHNS and CDR2 SASEGT. V lost 1 base, J lost 3 bases, and 14 bases lay in between. The CDR3 loop is CASSEEGGSGTDTQYF. CDR3 DNA sequence: TGTGCCAGCAGTGAAGAAGGGGGGAGTGGAACAGATACGCAGTATTTT.

The chain is built from TRBV29-1 and TRBJ2-7; the D is unclear. V lost 1 base and J 0 bases, leaving 22 bases between the germline ends. Germline V gives CDR1 SQVTM, CDR2 ANQGSEA. This CDR3 region has 18 residues. The CDR3 DNA is TGCAGCGTTGAAGTTTCGCGGTCTGCAGGTGCCAGCTCCTACGAGCAGTACTTC. Residues: CSVEVSRSAGASSYEQYF.

The chain combines TRBV5-5 with TRBJ1-1; 7 bases fit TRBD1. In germline, CDR1 is SGHKS, CDR2 YYEKEE (reference sequence). The V segment lost 4 bases and the J segment 7 bases; nucleotides outside the gene matches: 13. The CDR3 totals 15 residues. The CDR3 loop is CASSLGQAIGIEAFF. In DNA, the CDR3 is TGTGCCAGCAGCCTAGGACAGGCAATAGGGATTGAAGCTTTCTTT.

V usage is TRBV11-3 and J usage is TRBJ2-1; 11 positions agree with TRBD2. The CDR3 has 18 residues. J lost 0 bases, V lost 4 bases, and 8 bases had no gene match. The germline V gene encodes CDR1 SGHNT and CDR2 YENEEA. The CDR3: CASSSTPSGRPSYNEQFF. CDR3 DNA: TGTGCCAGCAGCTCAACTCCTAGCGGGAGGCCCTCCTACAATGAGCAGTTCTTC. Full variable domain (rest looked up from reference TRBV11-3 and TRBJ2-1): EAGVVQSPRYKIIEKKQPVAFWCNPISGHNTLYWYLQNLGQGPELLIRYENEEAVDDSQLPKDRFSAERLKGVDSTLKIQPAELGDSAVYLCASSSTPSGRPSYNEQFFGPGTRLTVL.

In regard to this clone: A junction end diverges from the germline sequence, so it may reflect a read error. The CDR3 region is CATQSFLF. CDR3 coding DNA: TGTGCCACCCAGAGCTTTCTCTTC. The V gene is TRBV30, the J gene TRBJ2-7, with D unresolved. This CDR3 has 8 amino acids. Germline lookup yields CDR1 GTSNPN and CDR2 SVGIG (reference sequence).

This clone was found once. The chain has TRBV19 and TRBJ2-7; D gene unclear. The CDR3 has 12 amino acids. V dropped 6 bases and J dropped 2 bases, with 8 bases sitting between them. The germline gives CDR1 LNHDA, CDR2 SQIVND (reference sequence). The CDR3 DNA is TGTGCCAGTAGCCCCAGCACCTACGAGCAGTACTTC. This codes for CASSPSTYEQYF.

The genes are TRBV19 and TRBJ1-5; no firm D call. Trimming took 7 bases from V and 0 from J, leaving 13 bases between them. CDR1 LNHDA and CDR2 SQIVND come from the germline V gene (reference sequence). This CDR3 is built from 15 residues. The CDR3 DNA is TGTGCCAGTACGAAATTGCCGGATAGCAATCAGCCCCAGCATTTT. It specifies CASTKLPDSNQPQHF.

The chain uses TRBV9 and TRBJ2-7; D gene ambiguous. CDR3 length equals 11 residues. The germline V and J ends were trimmed by 0 bases and 12 bases, with 10 bases remaining between them. Germline V CDR1 and CDR2: SGDLS, YYNGEE. CDR3 bases: TGTGCCAGCAGCGTAGACATACTGTGGTACTTC. Translating it yields CASSVDILWYF.

The chain is built from TRBV4-2 and TRBJ2-3; TRBD2 agrees at 11 bases. The V and J ends lost 1 base and 3 bases, in that order; junction bases with no gene match: 9. The CDR3 contains 18 residues. Germline lookup yields CDR1 LGHNA and CDR2 YNFKEQ. This chain's CDR3 is CASSQGASSGRTTDTQYF. The CDR3 DNA reads TGTGCCAGCAGCCAAGGTGCGTCTAGCGGGAGGACGACAGATACGCAGTATTTT.

J is TRBJ1-4 and V is TRBV7-8; D is undetermined. This CDR3 spans 14 amino acids. Trimming cost V 2 bases and J 4 bases, with 8 bases left between them. Germline V gives CDR1 SGHVS, CDR2 FQNEAQ. The CDR3 DNA reads as TGTGCCAGCAGCTTAAGGGCCCGTAATGAAAAACTGTTTTTT. It encodes CASSLRARNEKLFF.

This clone was detected only once. The rearrangement joins TRBV28 to TRBJ1-5; weak D call: TRBD1 (5 bases). V lost 2 bases and J 4 bases, leaving 9 bases between the germline ends. The V gene's germline CDR1 is MDHEN and CDR2 SYDVKM. This CDR3 has 14 residues. Here the CDR3 reads CASSLTGPNQPQHF. CDR3 coding DNA: TGTGCCAGCAGTTTAACGGGACCAAATCAGCCCCAGCATTTT.

The chain combines TRBV28 with TRBJ1-1; tentative D call: TRBD1 (5 bases). The CDR3 contains 13 residues. V gave up 6 bases and J gave up 0 bases, with 8 bases separating them. CDR1 MDHEN and CDR2 SYDVKM come from the germline V gene. The CDR3 spells CASRTALNTEAFF. The CDR3 bases are TGTGCCAGCAGGACAGCTTTGAACACTGAAGCTTTCTTT.

The rearrangement uses TRBV12-1 and TRBJ2-6. TRBV12-1 is a listed pseudogene. CDR3 size: 16 residues. Here the CDR3 DNA reads TGTGCCAGCAGCTTTGGGGGGTCTGCTGGGGCCAACGTCCTGACTTTC. Translated: CASSFGGSAGANVLTF.

V usage is TRBV5-1 and J usage is TRBJ2-6; D unclear. The V gene's germline CDR1 is SGHRS and CDR2 YFSETQ. With 6 bases removed from V and 0 bases from J, the gap between germline ends came to 10 bases. This CDR3 is built from 15 residues. CDR3 DNA sequence: TGCGCCAGCACGGACCCGAGCTCTGGGGCCAACGTCCTGACTTTC. This codes for CASTDPSSGANVLTF.

J is TRBJ1-6 and V is TRBV7-9; D gene ambiguous. The CDR3 is 13 residues long. V lost 6 bases to trimming and J lost 5 bases, with 8 bases between them. Germline loops: CDR1 SEHNR, CDR2 FQNEAQ (reference sequence). CDR3 sequence: CASSETDNSPLHF. The CDR3, as DNA: TGTGCCAGCAGTGAGACGGATAATTCACCCCTCCACTTT.

V gene TRBV19 combines with J gene TRBJ2-7; TRBD1 matches at 9 bases. Germline-derived CDR1 and CDR2 are LNHDA and SQIVND (reference sequence). Trimming removed 5 bases from V and 2 bases from J; junction bases left unmatched: 10. CDR3 length: 16 amino acids. CDR3 in amino acids: CASSAVPGQGTYEQYF. As DNA, the CDR3 is TGTGCCAGTAGTGCTGTTCCGGGACAGGGCACCTACGAGCAGTACTTC.

The rearrangement links TRBV5-4 to TRBJ2-3; TRBD2 is a possible D gene (5 bases). This CDR3 spans 16 amino acids. V was shortened by 3 bases and J by 2 bases, with 16 bases between the two germline ends. Germline CDR1 is SGHNT and CDR2 is YYREEE (reference sequence). The CDR3 sequence: CASSWGPGSITDTQYF. As DNA, the CDR3 is TGTGCCAGCAGCTGGGGTCCGGGGTCCATCACAGATACGCAGTATTTT.

Details on this clone: Within the sample, other DNA sequences also encode this same CDR3. This chain uses TRBV18 with TRBJ2-3; perhaps TRBD2 as D (6 bases). CDR3 size: 14 residues. The ends were cut back, 6 bases at V and 3 bases at J, with 13 bases in the middle. Germline values: CDR1 KGHSH, CDR2 LQKENI. The CDR3 loop reads CASSPPTRTDTQYF. The CDR3 DNA reads TGTGCCAGCTCCCCCCCGACTAGAACAGATACGCAGTATTTT.